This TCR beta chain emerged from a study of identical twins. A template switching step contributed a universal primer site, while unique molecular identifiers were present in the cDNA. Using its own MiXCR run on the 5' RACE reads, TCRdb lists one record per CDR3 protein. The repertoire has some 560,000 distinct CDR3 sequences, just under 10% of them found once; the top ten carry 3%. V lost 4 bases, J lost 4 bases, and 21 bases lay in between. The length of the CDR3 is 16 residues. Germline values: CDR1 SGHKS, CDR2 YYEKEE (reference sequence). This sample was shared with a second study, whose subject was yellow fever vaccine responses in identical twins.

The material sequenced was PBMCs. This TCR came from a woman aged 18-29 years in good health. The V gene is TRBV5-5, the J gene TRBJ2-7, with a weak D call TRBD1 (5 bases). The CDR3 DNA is TGTGCCAGCAGCCCCGGCCCCAGCAGGGCGCTATACGAGCAGTACTTC. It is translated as CASSPGPSRALYEQYF.